The clone carrying this T cell receptor beta chain was detected many times. Its antigen remains unknown. The entry originates in a study of T cell repertoires in cytomegalovirus infection. Study-wide background: CMV infection together with matching HLA type was indicated by public TCR beta signatures.

Per the germline V gene, CDR1 is SGHTA and CDR2 is FQGNSA. V was clipped by 5 bases and J by 4 bases, with 5 bases between them. The CDR3 runs 11 residues. TCRdb re-derived calls from the reads in MiXCR, one entry per CDR3 protein. The table includes about 900,000 distinct CDR3 sequences, approximately 31% detected once. Overall study findings and caveats: CMV-specific TCR beta clonotypes restricted by HLA-C were the ones dominating the ex vivo response. Based on cumulative public TCR beta family frequency, carriers of CMV plus the relevant HLA were identified.

V and J are TRBV7-2 and TRBJ2-5; D gene uncertain. Sample: cultured CD8+ T cells from PBMCs, taken from culture after CMV antigen stimulation. The origin of this receptor is a human donor in good health (CMV status not recorded). Some clones in this sample may be carry-over from other donors' samples. The CDR3 reads CASSRLETQYF. In DNA, the CDR3 is TGTGCCAGCAGCCGCTTAGAGACCCAGTACTTC.